These 19 T cell receptor beta chains came from one sample sequenced in a study of breast tumors, draining lymph nodes, adjacent tissues. Breast cancer patients provided tissue from their axillary draining lymph nodes. TCRdb processed the multiplex PCR reads anew with MiXCR; each CDR3 protein has one entry. The table has around 250,000 distinct CDR3 sequences, under 35% seen once; the top ten hold over 3.5%. The sample comprised axillary lymph node tissue. Receptors were obtained from a female donor with breast cancer. Some clones in this sample may be carry-over from other donors' samples.

This clonotype was observed a few times. For the CDR3, the DNA is TGTGCCAGCAGCCAAGAATCCCCCAGCGGGAGAAGGGCTGTTGAGCAGTTCTTC. Translated, it gives CASSQESPSGRRAVEQFF. The rearrangement links TRBV14 to TRBJ2-1; 8 positions agree with TRBD2. Looked up from germline, CDR1 is SGHDN and CDR2 is FVKESK. J gave up 9 bases and V 0 bases, and 16 bases lay outside the gene matches. The CDR3 loop spans 18 amino acids.

This clonotype came up a few times. At one of its ends the junction is not consistent with the germline gene, which may arise from a read error. The rearrangement joins TRBV6-6 to TRBJ1-5; D is undetermined. The CDR3 has 15 amino acids. CDR1 is MNHNY and CDR2 is SVGAGI in the germline V gene (reference sequence). The CDR3 DNA is TGTGCCAGCAGTCACTCTGTAGTTTACAATCAGCCCCAGCATTTT. It specifies CASSHSVVYNQPQHF.

Points on this clonotype: The junction departs from germline at one end; a sequencing error may be responsible. The chain has TRBV7-9 and TRBJ2-1; tentatively, D is TRBD1 (6 bases). CDR1 SEHNR and CDR2 FQNEAQ come from the germline V gene (reference sequence). This CDR3 comprises 18 residues. CDR3 sequence (DNA): TGTGCCAGCAGCCTCAGGGGTTCCCTTGGGTTCCCGGACAATGAACAGTTCTTC. Encoded protein: CASSLRGSLGFPDNEQFF.

This clonotype came up many times. The V and J genes are TRBV2 and TRBJ2-7; 11 nucleotides line up with TRBD2. The CDR3 is 16 residues long. Germline CDR1 and CDR2: SNHLY and FYNNEI. The J segment lost 6 bases and the V segment lost 3 bases, leaving 10 bases of the junction unmatched. CDR3 sequence: CASSEWLAGGGVEQYF. CDR3 DNA: TGTGCCAGCAGTGAGTGGCTAGCGGGAGGCGGGGTCGAGCAGTACTTC.

On this clonotype: A much larger clone lies one base from this, so it may be a read error. The chain couples TRBV20-1 to TRBJ2-5; D is unresolved. The CDR3 loop spans 11 amino acids. Germline V gene lookup returns CDR1 DFQATT and CDR2 SNEGSKA (reference sequence). CDR3 region: CSAGADETQSF. CDR3 sequence (DNA): TGCAGTGCTGGAGCTGACGAGACCCAGTCCTTC.

This clonotype has more than one count but fewer than ten. The chain uses TRBV27 and TRBJ1-4; D gene unclear. V was cut by 5 bases and J by 4 bases, with 8 bases left in between. There are 13 residues in the CDR3. The germline gives CDR1 MNHEY, CDR2 SMNVEV (reference sequence). As DNA, the CDR3 is TGTGCCAGCAGTCTAGGGTATAATGAAAAACTGTTTTTT. This gives the protein CASSLGYNEKLFF.

This clonotype was seen repeatedly, ten times or more. The V call is TRBV6-9, the J call TRBJ2-7, with 12 positions matching TRBD2. Trimming at V came to 11 bases and at J to 0 bases, leaving 14 bases not matched to a gene. The CDR3 sequence is 17 residues long. Per germline, CDR1 MNHGY and CDR2 SVAAGI. DNA for the CDR3: TGTGCCCGCTCACTAGCGGGAGGTACTTCGAGCTCCTACGAGCAGTACTTC. This translates into CARSLAGGTSSSYEQYF.

Ten or more counts support this clonotype. DNA of the CDR3: TGTGCCAGCAGCTCCCCCCGAGGGGAGCTGTTTTTT. This translates into CASSSPRGELFF. The chain couples TRBV7-9 to TRBJ2-2; D is uncertain. Per germline, CDR1 SEHNR and CDR2 FQNEAQ (reference sequence). V lost 4 bases to trimming and J lost 8 bases, with 8 bases between them. The CDR3 totals 12 residues. The entire variable domain, with the rest obtained from reference TRBV7-9 and TRBJ2-2, is as follows: DTGVSQNPRHKITKRGQNVTFRCDPISEHNRLYWYRQTLGQGPEFLTYFQNEAQLEKSRLLSDRFSAERPKGSFSTLEIQRTEQGDSAMYLCASSSPRGELFFGEGSRLTVL.

The chain recombines TRBV11-3 with TRBJ2-2; 8 bases are a match to TRBD1. The junction had 6 bases not matched to a gene; V was cut back by 7 bases and J by 5 bases. The CDR3 loop spans 14 amino acids. Germline-derived CDR1 and CDR2 are SGHNT and YENEEA. DNA of the CDR3: TGTGCCAGCACCGTCAGGGGGCTGACCGGGGAGCTGTTTTTT. It specifies CASTVRGLTGELFF.

Remarks on this clonotype: A much bigger clone sits one base away, suggesting this may be a read error. The chain uses TRBV19 and TRBJ2-5, with 11 bases fitting TRBD1. The CDR3 totals 17 residues. V was pared by 8 bases and J by 1 base, with 12 bases of the junction left unmatched. From germline, CDR1 is LNHDA and CDR2 SQIVND (reference sequence). The CDR3 is CASGNRPDRGPQETQYF. For the CDR3, the DNA is TGTGCCAGTGGCAACCGACCGGACAGGGGGCCCCAAGAGACCCAGTACTTC.

This CDR3 reads CASSATSLAGVYEQYF. Written as DNA, the CDR3 is TGTGCCAGCAGTGCTACCTCTCTAGCGGGGGTTTACGAGCAGTACTTC. V gene TRBV2 combines with J gene TRBJ2-7; 10 bases map to TRBD2. V was pared by 4 bases and J by 4 bases, with 10 bases of the junction left unmatched. This CDR3 contains 16 residues. CDR1 and CDR2 from the germline V gene are SNHLY and FYNNEI.

This clonotype was seen only a few times. The rearrangement joins TRBV6-6 to TRBJ1-2, with TRBD1 matching over 8 bases. This CDR3 is 14 amino acids long. With V trimmed by 5 bases and J by 2 bases, 4 bases remained unmatched. CDR1 is MNHNY, CDR2 SVGAGI, per germline (reference sequence). The chain's CDR3 is CASSDRGGNYGYTF. The CDR3 DNA sequence: TGTGCCAGCAGTGACAGGGGTGGGAACTATGGCTACACCTTC.

This clonotype has a count of ten or more. A much bigger clone sits one base away, suggesting this may be a read error. V usage is TRBV15 and J usage is TRBJ2-2; D perhaps matches TRBD2 (5 bases). The length of the CDR3 is 12 residues. V lost 2 bases to trimming and J lost 9 bases, with 7 bases between them. CDR1 and CDR2 from the germline V gene are LNHNV and YYDKDF (reference sequence). Here the CDR3 DNA reads TGTGCCACCAGCAGACTAGCCCGGGAGCTGTTTTTT. This gives the protein CATSRLARELFF.

Many counts were recorded for this clonotype. The chain employs TRBV30 and TRBJ1-2, with unresolved D. Between the trimmed V and J ends, which lost 2 bases and 5 bases, there was a span of 12 bases. The CDR3 spans 13 residues. Germline CDR1 reads GTSNPN; CDR2 reads SVGIG (reference sequence). The CDR3 coding sequence is TGTGCCTGGAGTTCCCCTGACAATTATGGCTACACCTTC. Protein: CAWSSPDNYGYTF.

This clonotype showed up many times. The chain couples TRBV2 to TRBJ2-7; 9 bases align to TRBD2. The length of the CDR3 is 14 residues. After removal of 6 bases from V and 5 bases from J, the junction contained 8 bases not matched to a gene. In germline, CDR1 is SNHLY, CDR2 FYNNEI. CDR3 sequence: CASRELAGSDEQYF. CDR3 sequence (DNA): TGTGCCAGCAGGGAACTAGCGGGTTCTGACGAGCAGTACTTC.

In this sample, this clonotype turned up many times. The gene calls are TRBV7-9 and TRBJ2-1; no clear D. Germline CDR1 reads SEHNR; CDR2 reads FQNEAQ (reference sequence). The CDR3 covers 14 residues. The V and J ends lost 5 bases and 5 bases respectively, with 13 bases between them. CDR3: CASSRSDTHNEQFF. The CDR3, as DNA: TGTGCCAGCAGCCGTTCCGATACCCACAATGAGCAGTTCTTC. Based on the CDR3 plus reference TRBV7-9 and TRBJ2-1, the full variable domain is DTGVSQNPRHKITKRGQNVTFRCDPISEHNRLYWYRQTLGQGPEFLTYFQNEAQLEKSRLLSDRFSAERPKGSFSTLEIQRTEQGDSAMYLCASSRSDTHNEQFFGPGTRLTVL.

In this sample, this clonotype turned up many times. The J gene is TRBJ1-5, the V gene TRBV7-8, with TRBD1 as a possible D gene (5 bases). Trimming took off 8 bases at V and 5 bases at J, with 16 bases between the two ends. This CDR3 spans 14 amino acids. CDR1 is SGHVS and CDR2 is FQNEAQ in the germline V gene. This CDR3 reads CASRRAGSYQPQHF. CDR3 nucleotides: TGTGCCAGCCGGCGGGCAGGGAGTTATCAGCCCCAGCATTTT.

This clonotype was seen ten or more times. The V call is TRBV6-6, the J call TRBJ1-5; tentatively, D is TRBD1 (5 bases). The length of the CDR3 is 14 residues. The ends were cut back, 2 bases at V and 4 bases at J, with 9 bases in the middle. Per germline, CDR1 MNHNY and CDR2 SVGAGI (reference sequence). In nucleotides, the CDR3 is TGTGCCAGCAGTTACAGGGGTTATAATCAGCCCCAGCATTTT. It specifies CASSYRGYNQPQHF.

This clonotype was counted ten times or more. This sequence joins TRBV2 and TRBJ1-2; possibly TRBD1 for D (5 bases). Trimming cost V 5 bases and J 1 base, with 8 bases left between them. The germline CDR1 and CDR2 sequences are SNHLY and FYNNEI. The CDR3 has 13 residues. CDR3 nucleotide sequence: TGTGCCAGCAGTCGGGACGGTAACTATGGCTACACCTTC. This gives the protein CASSRDGNYGYTF.